A single sample gave rise to the 3 T cell receptor beta chains below, sequenced in a study of cytomegalovirus exposure and HLA in healthy donors. This PCR relied on a set of 60 Vbeta primers and 13 Jbeta primers. Assay used: immunoSEQ multiplex PCR; TCRdb lists only in-frame clones, some missing. The data hold 150,000 to 200,000 clones, with roughly 77% observed a single time. Input material: PBMCs. The source of these receptors is a woman under 30 in good health and CMV-seronegative.

The chain couples TRBV28 to TRBJ1-1; 7 bases map to TRBD1. CDR1 and CDR2 from the germline V gene are MDHEN and SYDVKM. Unmatched junction bases numbered 12, after V lost 5 bases and J lost 0 bases. The CDR3 has 17 amino acids. The CDR3 DNA follows: TGTGCCAGCAGTCCAGGGACAGTCAAAAGAATGAACACTGAAGCTTTCTTT. Translation: CASSPGTVKRMNTEAFF. Based on the CDR3 plus reference TRBV28 and TRBJ1-1, the full variable domain is DVKVTQSSRYLVKRTGEKVFLECVQDMDHENMFWYRQDPGLGLRLIYFSYDVKMKEKGDIPEGYSVSREKKERFSLILESASTNQTSMYLCASSPGTVKRMNTEAFFGQGTRLTVV.

This rearrangement joins TRBV7-9 to TRBJ2-7; TRBD1 matches at 8 bases. CDR3 length: 16 amino acids. Germline CDR1 SEHNR, CDR2 FQNEAQ (reference sequence). V lost 2 bases, J lost 2 bases, and 8 bases stayed unmatched. Here the CDR3 reads CASSLIRDRPTYEQYF. CDR3 sequence (DNA): TGTGCCAGCAGCTTAATAAGGGACAGGCCAACCTACGAGCAGTACTTC. The full variable domain, completed using reference TRBV7-9 and TRBJ2-7, is DTGVSQNPRHKITKRGQNVTFRCDPISEHNRLYWYRQTLGQGPEFLTYFQNEAQLEKSRLLSDRFSAERPKGSFSTLEIQRTEQGDSAMYLCASSLIRDRPTYEQYFGPGTRLTVT.

V is TRBV4-2 and J is TRBJ1-3, with 9 nucleotides matching TRBD1. Germline V lookup: CDR1 LGHNA, CDR2 YNFKEQ. CDR3 length equals 17 residues. V gave up 2 bases and J gave up 2 bases; unmatched junction bases: 7. The CDR3 DNA reads TGTGCCAGCAGCCAACCTAAACAGGGGGCGCCTGGAAACACCATATATTTT. This gives the protein CASSQPKQGAPGNTIYF.